These 7 T cell receptor beta chains were sequenced from one sample in a study of T-cell reconstitution after alpha-beta-depleted transplantation in children. Unique molecular identifiers featured in how the TCRbeta library was prepared. TCRdb ran MiXCR on the PCR reads and lists one entry per CDR3 protein. The sample lists hundreds of thousands of distinct CDR3 sequences; 20% to 30% were seen once. The sequencing here drew on PBMCs, mostly from graft donor cells, taken 360 days after TCRalphabeta/CD19-depleted stem cell transplant. All receptors derive from a female patient aged 2 to 10 who had a stem cell transplant for congenital amegakaryocytic thrombocytopenia, so the T cells may come from the graft donor.

This clonotype is deemed medium-sized. J is TRBJ2-1 and V is TRBV12-3 or TRBV12-4; perhaps TRBD2 as D (6 bases). This CDR3 comprises 14 residues. V dropped 7 bases and J dropped 3 bases, with 13 bases sitting between them. The CDR3 region is CASTLRDFYNEQFF. The CDR3 DNA reads TGTGCCAGCACCCTCCGGGACTTCTACAATGAGCAGTTCTTC.

This clonotype has ten or more counts. This chain uses TRBV7-7 with TRBJ2-5; no definite D call. Germline CDR1 reads SSHAT; CDR2 reads FNYEAQ (reference sequence). CDR3 length equals 14 residues. V was shortened by 0 bases and J by 1 base, with 6 bases between the two germline ends. Here the CDR3 reads CASSLAPLQETQYF. The DNA for the CDR3 is TGTGCCAGCAGCTTAGCGCCCCTCCAAGAGACCCAGTACTTC.

The genes are TRBV2 and TRBJ1-5; D call uncertain. CDR1 and CDR2 (germline): SNHLY, FYNNEI. Trimming took 6 bases from V and 0 from J, leaving 12 bases between them. CDR3 length: 15 residues. The CDR3 protein is CASRTGNDSNQPQHF. The CDR3 coding sequence is TGTGCCAGCAGAACCGGGAACGATAGCAATCAGCCCCAGCATTTT.

V usage is TRBV20-1 and J usage is TRBJ2-1; a possible D gene is TRBD2 (5 bases). V was pared by 0 bases and J by 6 bases, with 6 bases between. CDR1 is DFQATT, CDR2 SNEGSKA, per germline (reference sequence). There are 12 residues in the CDR3. CDR3 sequence (DNA): TGCAGTGCTAGAGATACTAGCAATGAGCAGTTCTTC. Translation gives CSARDTSNEQFF.

The J gene is TRBJ2-7, the V gene TRBV20-1; the match to TRBD1 covers 7 bases. The CDR3 length is 13 residues. Germline CDR1 is DFQATT and CDR2 is SNEGSKA (reference sequence). V dropped 1 base and J dropped 3; count of bases not matched to a gene: 3. The CDR3 nucleotides are TGCAGTGCTAGAGGGGCAGGGGGCTACGAGCAGTACTTC. It encodes CSARGAGGYEQYF.

This chain joins TRBV7-6 and TRBJ1-3; D is unresolved. CDR1 is SGHVS, CDR2 FNYEAQ, per germline. The CDR3 is 16 amino acids. Trimming removed 3 bases at V and 0 bases at J, with 12 bases between. CDR3 coding DNA: TGTGCCAGCAGCTTTATGACACCAGTCTCTGGAAACACCATATATTTT. Amino acid sequence: CASSFMTPVSGNTIYF. Based on the CDR3 plus reference TRBV7-6 and TRBJ1-3, the full variable domain is GAGVSQSPRYKVTKRGQDVALRCDPISGHVSLYWYRQALGQGPEFLTYFNYEAQQDKSGLPNDRFSAERPEGSISTLTIQRTEQRDSAMYRCASSFMTPVSGNTIYFGEGSWLTVV.

Concerning this clonotype itself: One end of the junction varies from germline; a read error may be responsible. The V call is TRBV28, the J call TRBJ2-7; no clear D. The CDR3 covers 11 residues. The germline CDR1 and CDR2 sequences are MDHEN and SYDVKM. This CDR3 is CASSSPYQQYF. The CDR3, as DNA: TGTGCCAGCAGTTCGCCCTACCAGCAGTACTTC.